This entry is about one T cell receptor (beta chain). Antigen: not known. The data derive from a study of blood T cells in healthy people across ages. Using a J-beta primer mix together with a sample-barcoded 5' primer, a second PCR was run for about 7 to 12 cycles. Every cDNA molecule carried a tag from a template-switch adaptor bearing 12 random nucleotides. Each CDR3 protein is one row after TCRdb ran MiXCR on the 5' RACE reads. The sample has 1,500,000 or so distinct CDR3 sequences, approximately 43% seen once. Regarding the study as a whole: Percentage of naive T cells showed a strong correlation with TCR beta diversity.

The length of the CDR3 is 12 residues. Trimming removed 5 bases from V and 2 bases from J, with 7 bases in between. Germline lookup yields CDR1 MNHEY and CDR2 SVGAGI. The gene calls are TRBV6-5 and TRBJ2-7; D is undetermined. This clonotype originated in a woman aged 18-29 years in good health. Input material: blood. The CDR3: CASSAHTYEQYF. The CDR3 DNA is TGTGCCAGCAGTGCCCACACCTACGAGCAGTACTTC.